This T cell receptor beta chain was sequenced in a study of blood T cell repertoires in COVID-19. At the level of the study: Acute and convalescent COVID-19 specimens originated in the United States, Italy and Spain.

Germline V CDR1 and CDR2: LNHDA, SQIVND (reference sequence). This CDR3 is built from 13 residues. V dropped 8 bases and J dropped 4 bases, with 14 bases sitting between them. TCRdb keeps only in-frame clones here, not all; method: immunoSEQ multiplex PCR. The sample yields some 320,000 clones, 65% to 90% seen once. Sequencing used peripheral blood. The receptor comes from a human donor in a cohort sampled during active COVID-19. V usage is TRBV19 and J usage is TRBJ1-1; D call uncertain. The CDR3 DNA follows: TGTGCCAGTTCCCCCCGGGAGAGCACTGAAGCTTTCTTT. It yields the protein CASSPRESTEAFF.